This T cell receptor (beta chain) appears in the sequencing data of a study of shared clonotypes between healthy human individuals. Findings and limits, study-wide: A handful of donors showed sharing of about 5.5% of naive CD4 clonotypes. With few donors, the genetic and exposure-history diversity represented was limited.

The material for each subset, its genomic DNA, was split evenly across several immunoSEQ plates. The table came from immunoSEQ multiplex PCR; TCRdb's copy has only in-frame clones and leaves some out. The sample contains approximately 1.4 million clones, around 98% of which appear only once. Among the donors, all were Caucasian adults who lived in Nashville, Tennessee. A single count supports this clone. What it binds is not known. Germline trimming cut 3 bases from V and 6 bases from J; bases unmatched to any gene: 7. This CDR3 is built from 15 residues. Germline V gene sequence: CDR1 MNHEY, CDR2 SMNVEV (reference sequence).

The sequencing sample was made of naive CD4+ T cells sorted from blood. The sample's subset: CD45RA+ positively selected. The rearrangement joins TRBV27 to TRBJ2-7; TRBD2 agrees at 11 bases. This sequence was found in a young man in good health. This chain's CDR3 is CASSFSTSGRSEQYF. The CDR3 DNA reads TGTGCCAGCAGTTTCAGTACTAGCGGGAGATCCGAGCAGTACTTC.